The clone carrying this T cell receptor beta chain was counted between two and nine times. The method was immunoSEQ multiplex PCR; TCRdb's version includes in-frame clones alone and lacks a portion of them. The table includes some 380,000 clones, roughly 80% detected once. In germline, CDR1 is GTSNPN, CDR2 SVGIG (reference sequence). V lost 3 bases, J lost 7 bases, and 12 bases lay in between. The CDR3 covers 12 residues. The data were taken from a study of blood T cell repertoires in COVID-19. Study-level information: Nucleic acid was either cDNA or gDNA, and it came from T cells, B-cell-depleted T cells, or PBMCs.

Sequencing input: peripheral blood. This chain connects TRBV30 to TRBJ1-2, with a tentative D call TRBD1 (5 bases). The sequence came from a human donor with acute or convalescent COVID-19. The donor label of this sample is uncertain. The CDR3 region has the DNA TGTGCCTGGAGCCCCGGGGGGAGTGGCTACACCTTC. Its translation: CAWSPGGSGYTF. The full variable domain, completed using reference TRBV30 and TRBJ1-2, is SQTIHQWPATLVQPVGSPLSLECTVEGTSNPNLYWYRQAAGRGLQLLFYSVGIGQISSEVPQNLSASRPQDRQFILSSKKLLLSDSGFYLCAWSPGGSGYTFGSGTRLTVV.